Each of the 21 T cell receptor beta chains below was sequenced from the same sample in a study of T cells in Graves' hyperthyroidism and ophthalmopathy. What was amplified from RNA transcripts were TCR beta CDR3 regions. Using the HTBI primer set, a first-round RT-PCR was run on the TCR CDR3. Via MiXCR, TCRdb re-called the multiplex PCR reads, giving one row per CDR3 protein. Here the sample spans about 640,000 distinct CDR3 sequences, 20% being singletons. The sequenced material came from blood. Every receptor here comes from a man aged 25-40 years with Graves' ophthalmopathy.

This clonotype was found a few times. The chain carries TRBV28 and TRBJ2-3, with TRBD2 matching over 7 bases. J gave up 0 bases and V 5 bases, and 8 bases lay outside the gene matches. Germline V lookup: CDR1 MDHEN, CDR2 SYDVKM. This CDR3 has 16 residues. The CDR3 DNA reads as TGTGCCAGCAGTATAGGACTAGAAAGGAGCACAGATACGCAGTATTTT. It specifies CASSIGLERSTDTQYF.

The chain combines TRBV30 with TRBJ1-6; perhaps TRBD1 as D (5 bases). The CDR3 contains 14 residues. Germline V gives CDR1 GTSNPN, CDR2 SVGIG (reference sequence). V lost 4 bases and J lost 7, with 14 bases in between. The CDR3 loop is CAWKYGGVNSPLHF. CDR3 bases: TGTGCCTGGAAATATGGAGGGGTGAATTCACCCCTCCACTTT.

The CDR3 DNA sequence: TGTGCCAGCAGCCCAATAGTTGGTGAGCAGTTCTTC. Translating it yields CASSPIVGEQFF. The rearrangement links TRBV9 to TRBJ2-1, with D unclear. This CDR3 region has 12 residues. Germline lookup yields CDR1 SGDLS and CDR2 YYNGEE. V was cut by 4 bases and J by 9 bases, with 11 bases left in between.

This chain joins TRBV7-2 and TRBJ2-4; no definite D call. V was cut by 4 bases and J by 0 bases, with 25 bases left in between. The germline CDR1 and CDR2 sequences are SGHTA and FQGNSA. CDR3 length: 20 residues. CDR3 protein: CASSSQISFQRRGAKNIQYF. The CDR3 region has the DNA TGTGCCAGCAGCTCCCAAATATCCTTCCAGAGGAGAGGAGCCAAAAACATTCAGTACTTC. Together with reference TRBV7-2 and TRBJ2-4, the CDR3 gives the full variable domain: GAGVSQSPSNKVTEKGKDVELRCDPISGHTALYWYRQSLGQGLEFLIYFQGNSAPDKSGLPSDRFSAERTGGSVSTLTIQRTQQEDSAVYLCASSSQISFQRRGAKNIQYFGAGTRLSVL.

This clonotype has a count of ten or more. V and J are TRBV12-3 or TRBV12-4 and TRBJ1-1, with a tentative D call TRBD1 (5 bases). The CDR3 is 12 residues long. Trimming cost V 8 bases and J 0 bases, with 7 bases left between them. CDR3 nucleotides: TGTGCCAGCCAGGGTGTGAACACTGAAGCTTTCTTT. Translation gives CASQGVNTEAFF.

This clonotype was picked up many times. V is TRBV7-2 and J is TRBJ2-1; D is uncertain. V lost 2 bases to trimming and J lost 0 bases, with 17 bases between them. The CDR3 is 18 amino acids. Per germline, CDR1 SGHTA and CDR2 FQGNSA. As DNA, the CDR3 is TGTGCCAGCAGCTTAAATGGTCTTGGCACCTACTCCTACAATGAGCAGTTCTTC. Protein sequence: CASSLNGLGTYSYNEQFF.

The table lists this clonotype with a few counts. CDR3 residues: CAIQQTWGSPLHF. CDR3 coding DNA: TGTGCCATTCAACAAACCTGGGGTTCACCCCTCCACTTT. The chain couples TRBV6-1 to TRBJ1-6, with unresolved D. There are 13 residues in the CDR3. Germline assignment: CDR1 MNHNS and CDR2 SASEGT. The ends were cut back, 10 bases at V and 9 bases at J, with 16 bases in the middle.

This clonotype was counted only a few times. The chain couples TRBV20-1 to TRBJ1-2, with D possibly being TRBD1 (5 bases). Trimming removed 0 bases at V and 4 bases at J, with 9 bases between. Germline values: CDR1 DFQATT, CDR2 SNEGSKA (reference sequence). This CDR3 has 13 amino acids. DNA for the CDR3: TGCAGTGCTAGAGATTCGGGGGGCTATGGCTACACCTTC. It codes for CSARDSGGYGYTF.

The genes are TRBV6-2 or TRBV6-3 and TRBJ2-1; the match to TRBD2 covers 11 bases. The CDR3 consists of 16 residues. With 5 bases clipped from V and 4 bases from J, the junction kept 7 bases outside the gene matches. CDR1 and CDR2 (germline): MNHEY, SVGEGT. The CDR3 spells CASSLAGGVIYNEQFF. The CDR3 DNA follows: TGTGCCAGCAGTCTAGCGGGAGGAGTAATATACAATGAGCAGTTCTTC.

The rearrangement joins TRBV7-9 to TRBJ2-1; 10 bases agree with TRBD2. The CDR3 has 15 residues. The ends lost 6 bases at V and 3 bases at J; junction bases unmatched: 5. Germline V gene sequence: CDR1 SEHNR, CDR2 FQNEAQ (reference sequence). CDR3 sequence reads: CASRGGTSVYNEQFF. The CDR3 region has the DNA TGTGCCAGCAGGGGAGGGACTAGCGTCTACAATGAGCAGTTCTTC.

The chain couples TRBV11-2 to TRBJ2-7; no clear D gene. CDR1 is SGHAT and CDR2 is FQNNGV in the germline V gene. The CDR3 contains 14 residues. Trimming stripped 3 bases from V and 3 bases from J, with 12 bases between. The CDR3 sequence is CASSLFGPNYEQYF. CDR3 nucleotide sequence: TGTGCCAGCAGCTTGTTCGGACCCAACTACGAGCAGTACTTC.

This clonotype was counted many times. This chain connects TRBV9 to TRBJ1-6, with TRBD1 as a possible D gene (5 bases). There are 17 residues in the CDR3. The V end was cut by 2 bases, the J end by 9 bases, with 21 bases between. From germline, CDR1 is SGDLS and CDR2 YYNGEE. CDR3 in DNA: TGTGCCAGCAGCGTCACCCCGGAGGGACCAGGGATTTCACCCCTCCACTTT. This codes for CASSVTPEGPGISPLHF.

There are a few counts of this clonotype. The rearrangement uses TRBV28 and TRBJ2-2; 11 nucleotides line up with TRBD1. V lost 6 bases to trimming and J lost 4 bases; unmatched junction nucleotides: 7. The CDR3 runs to 16 residues. Germline V gene data show CDR1 as MDHEN and CDR2 as SYDVKM. CDR3: CASSPGDRGVTGELFF. DNA of the CDR3: TGTGCCAGCAGCCCTGGGGACAGGGGGGTCACCGGGGAGCTGTTTTTT.

This clonotype was observed a handful of times. This chain links TRBV5-1 with TRBJ1-5; D possibly corresponds to TRBD1 (5 bases). Germline V lookup: CDR1 SGHRS, CDR2 YFSETQ. The V gene lost 1 base and the J gene lost 0 bases, with 8 bases spanning the gap. CDR3 length equals 15 residues. The DNA for the CDR3 is TGCGCCAGCAGCTTGAAAACAGGTAGCAATCAGCCCCAGCATTTT. Protein sequence: CASSLKTGSNQPQHF.

The genes are TRBV28 and TRBJ2-5, with D possibly TRBD2 on 6 matching bases. This CDR3 region has 14 residues. V lost 4 bases to trimming and J lost 5 bases, with 14 bases between them. Germline V CDR1 and CDR2: MDHEN, SYDVKM. In DNA, the CDR3 is TGTGCCAGCAGTTATCGGGACTCGGGGGAGACCCAGTACTTC. Its protein is CASSYRDSGETQYF.

The rearrangement uses TRBV25-1 and TRBJ2-7, with D maybe TRBD2 (6 bases). There are 17 residues in the CDR3. V was clipped by 2 bases and J by 3 bases, with 20 bases between them. The V gene's germline CDR1 is MGHDK and CDR2 SYGVNS. The CDR3 here is CASSERGEVSGHYEQYF. The DNA for the CDR3 is TGTGCCAGCAGTGAAAGAGGGGAGGTAAGCGGACACTACGAGCAGTACTTC.

The rearrangement uses TRBV25-1 and TRBJ2-7; the match to TRBD2 covers 8 bases. The CDR3 runs 11 residues. Unmatched junction bases numbered 4, after V lost 6 bases and J lost 9 bases. Looked up from germline, CDR1 is MGHDK and CDR2 is SYGVNS. Written as DNA, the CDR3 is TGTGCCAGCAGAGCGGGAGCAGGGCAGTACTTC. Translated, it gives CASRAGAGQYF.

The chain has TRBV7-2 and TRBJ1-5; 8 bases align to TRBD1. The germline CDR1 and CDR2 sequences are SGHTA and FQGNSA. This CDR3 has 15 amino acids. Losses at the gene ends were 1 base for V and 6 bases for J; bases not matched to a gene: 5. DNA of the CDR3: TGTGCCAGCAGCTTAGTTGGACAGGGAATTCAGCCCCAGCATTTT. Amino acids: CASSLVGQGIQPQHF.

The chain links TRBV2 to TRBJ2-1, with D maybe TRBD1 (6 bases). This CDR3 is built from 14 residues. From germline, CDR1 is SNHLY and CDR2 FYNNEI. V was shortened by 7 bases and J by 6 bases, with 16 bases between the two germline ends. The CDR3 DNA sequence: TGTGCCAGCACTCAGGACAGAGGGGCCAATGAGCAGTTCTTC. Its translation is CASTQDRGANEQFF. Using reference TRBV2 and TRBJ2-1 for the parts outside the CDR3, the full variable domain is EPEVTQTPSHQVTQMGQEVILRCVPISNHLYFYWYRQILGQKVEFLVSFYNNEISEKSEIFDDQFSVERPDGSNFTLKIRSTKLEDSAMYFCASTQDRGANEQFFGPGTRLTVL.

The chain joins TRBV6-2 or TRBV6-3 to TRBJ1-5, with D perhaps TRBD1 (5 bases). V lost 4 bases, J lost 12 bases, and 10 bases lay in between. CDR1 and CDR2 (germline): MNHEY, SVGEGT. The CDR3 spans 11 residues. The CDR3 coding sequence is TGTGCCAGCAGTTTTAGACAGATCCAGCATTTT. This gives the protein CASSFRQIQHF.

There are many counts of this clonotype. V is TRBV30 and J is TRBJ2-5; D call uncertain. Germline CDR1 is GTSNPN and CDR2 is SVGIG (reference sequence). The CDR3 totals 12 residues. Deletions cut 2 bases from V and 2 bases from J, with 6 bases between. CDR3 loop: CAWSSGQETQYF. The CDR3 DNA reads as TGTGCCTGGAGTTCGGGTCAAGAGACCCAGTACTTC.